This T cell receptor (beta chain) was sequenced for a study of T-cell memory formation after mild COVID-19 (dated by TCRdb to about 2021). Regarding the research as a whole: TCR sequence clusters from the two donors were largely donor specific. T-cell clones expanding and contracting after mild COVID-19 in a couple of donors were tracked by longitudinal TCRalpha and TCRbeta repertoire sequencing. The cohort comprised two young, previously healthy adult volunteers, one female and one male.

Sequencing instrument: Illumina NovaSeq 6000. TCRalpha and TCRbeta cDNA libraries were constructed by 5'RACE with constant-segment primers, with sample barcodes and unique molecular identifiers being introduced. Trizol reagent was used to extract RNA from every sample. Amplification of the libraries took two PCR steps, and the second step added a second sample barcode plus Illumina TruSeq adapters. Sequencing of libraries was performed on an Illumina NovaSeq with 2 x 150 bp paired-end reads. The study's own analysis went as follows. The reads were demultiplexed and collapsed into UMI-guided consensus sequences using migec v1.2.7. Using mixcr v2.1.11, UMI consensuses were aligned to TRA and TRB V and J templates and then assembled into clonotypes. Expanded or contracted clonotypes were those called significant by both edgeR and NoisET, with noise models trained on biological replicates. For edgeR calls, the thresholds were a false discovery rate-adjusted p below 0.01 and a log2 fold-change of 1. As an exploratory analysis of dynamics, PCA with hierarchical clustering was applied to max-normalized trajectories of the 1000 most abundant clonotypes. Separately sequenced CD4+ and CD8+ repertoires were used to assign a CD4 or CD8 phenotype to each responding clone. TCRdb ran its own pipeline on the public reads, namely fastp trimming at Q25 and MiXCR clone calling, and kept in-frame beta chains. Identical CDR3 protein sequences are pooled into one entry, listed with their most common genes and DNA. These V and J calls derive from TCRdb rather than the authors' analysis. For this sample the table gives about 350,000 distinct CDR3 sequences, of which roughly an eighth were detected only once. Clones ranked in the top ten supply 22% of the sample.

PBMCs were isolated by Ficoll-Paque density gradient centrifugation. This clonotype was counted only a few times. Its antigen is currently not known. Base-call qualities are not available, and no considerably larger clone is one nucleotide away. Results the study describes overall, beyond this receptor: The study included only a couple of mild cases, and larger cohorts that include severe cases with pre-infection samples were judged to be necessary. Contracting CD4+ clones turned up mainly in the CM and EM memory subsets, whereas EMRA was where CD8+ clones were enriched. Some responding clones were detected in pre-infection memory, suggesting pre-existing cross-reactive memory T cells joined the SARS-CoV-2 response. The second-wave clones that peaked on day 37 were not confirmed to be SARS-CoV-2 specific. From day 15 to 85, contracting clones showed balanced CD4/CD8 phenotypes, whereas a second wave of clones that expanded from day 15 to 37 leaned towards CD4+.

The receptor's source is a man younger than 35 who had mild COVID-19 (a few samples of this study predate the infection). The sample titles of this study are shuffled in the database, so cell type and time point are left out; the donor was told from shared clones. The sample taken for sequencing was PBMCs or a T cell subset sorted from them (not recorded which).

The CDR3 reads as follows: CASSWNNPTLLGEQFF. The nucleotides are TGTGCCAGCAGCTGGAATAACCCGACTCTACTCGGTGAGCAGTTCTTC. The chain is made from TRBV7-2 and TRBJ2-1; the D gene is not confidently resolved. According to the germline V gene, CDR1 reads SGHTA and CDR2 reads FQGNSA. The V and J ends are trimmed by 4 bases and 9 bases, leaving 22 bases between them. The CDR3 spans 16 residues, from the cysteine through the phenylalanine. The sequence is cut down to CDR3 DNA, 48 bases in frame from base 1. Reference TRBV7-2 and TRBJ2-1 genes cover what lies past the CDR3, so the full variable domain is GAGVSQSPSNKVTEKGKDVELRCDPISGHTALYWYRQSLGQGLEFLIYFQGNSAPDKSGLPSDRFSAERTGGSVSTLTIQRTQQEDSAVYLCASSWNNPTLLGEQFFGPGTRLTVL.